A single sample is the source of the 32 T cell receptor beta chains below, sequenced in a study of T-cell reconstitution after alpha-beta-depleted transplantation in children. During its preparation, the TCRbeta library received unique molecular identifiers. TCRdb processed the PCR reads anew with MiXCR; each CDR3 protein has one entry. The repertoire has around 250,000 distinct CDR3 sequences, about 23% of them found once; the top ten carry approximately 2.5%. The source material was PBMCs, sampled before TCRalphabeta/CD19-depleted stem cell transplant. The receptors originated from a girl aged 2 to 9 with Fanconi anemia, due to receive a stem cell transplant.

This sequence joins TRBV10-3 and TRBJ1-1; the D is unclear. Germline V lookup: CDR1 ENHRY, CDR2 SYGVKD. The CDR3 is 11 residues long. Trimming left V 4 bases short and J 5 bases short, with 5 bases between. The CDR3 loop reads CAISVGTEAFF. The CDR3, as DNA: TGTGCCATCAGTGTGGGGACTGAAGCTTTCTTT.

This clonotype occurred many times. The V and J genes are TRBV7-8 and TRBJ2-5; no reliable D call. V was clipped by 3 bases and J by 2 bases, with 13 bases between them. The CDR3 loop spans 15 amino acids. Germline CDR1 SGHVS, CDR2 FQNEAQ. The CDR3 DNA reads as TGTGCCAGCAGCTTTGGTCTATGGGGTCAAGAGACCCAGTACTTC. Its protein is CASSFGLWGQETQYF. Looking up the rest from reference TRBV7-8 and TRBJ2-5 gives the full variable domain: GAGVSQSPRYKVAKRGQDVALRCDPISGHVSLFWYQQALGQGPEFLTYFQNEAQLDKSGLPSDRFFAERPEGSVSTLKIQRTQQEDSAVYLCASSFGLWGQETQYFGPGTRLLVL.

This chain uses TRBV29-1 with TRBJ2-3; 7 bases are a match to TRBD2. Germline V gives CDR1 SQVTM, CDR2 ANQGSEA. J was trimmed by 3 bases and V by 3 bases; bases with no gene match: 24. CDR3 length equals 20 residues. The CDR3 here is CSVEGRRPGGALVGTDTQYF. The CDR3 nucleotides read TGCAGCGTTGAGGGACGCCGCCCGGGGGGAGCGCTAGTTGGTACAGATACGCAGTATTTT.

Ten or more counts support this clonotype. The chain joins TRBV29-1 to TRBJ2-2, with D perhaps being TRBD1 or TRBD2 (5 bases each). This CDR3 contains 13 residues. Germline CDR1 reads SQVTM; CDR2 reads ANQGSEA. V shed 3 bases and J shed 5 bases, with 10 bases lying between them. The CDR3 sequence is CSVEVWGTGELFF. The CDR3 nucleotides read TGCAGCGTTGAGGTTTGGGGGACCGGGGAGCTGTTTTTT.

Many counts were recorded for this clonotype. This chain links TRBV6-5 with TRBJ1-2, with 7 nucleotides matching TRBD1. Germline trimming cut 5 bases from V and 0 bases from J; bases unmatched to any gene: 3. Germline CDR1 and CDR2: MNHEY and SVGAGI. This CDR3 has 14 residues. The CDR3 coding sequence is TGTGCCAGCAGTCCGGGACAGCCTAACTATGGCTACACCTTC. This encodes CASSPGQPNYGYTF.

This clonotype was seen many times. The genes are TRBV4-2 and TRBJ2-7; TRBD2 matches at 7 bases. The germline V gene has CDR1 LGHNA and CDR2 YNFKEQ. V lost 1 base to trimming and J lost 0 bases; unmatched junction nucleotides: 6. The CDR3 length is 16 residues. The CDR3 sequence is CASSQVGEGLSYEQYF. CDR3 DNA sequence: TGTGCCAGCAGCCAAGTTGGGGAGGGGCTCTCCTACGAGCAGTACTTC.

This clonotype was observed many times. The chain is built from TRBV12-3 or TRBV12-4 and TRBJ2-7, with 8 nucleotides matching TRBD1. The CDR3 contains 13 residues. Trimming cost V 6 bases and J 3 bases; bases outside gene matches: 4. In DNA, the CDR3 is TGTGCCAGCAGCCCGGGACAGGTCTACGAGCAGTACTTC. It codes for CASSPGQVYEQYF.

V and J are TRBV29-1 and TRBJ2-7, with 7 bases lining up with TRBD1. V was clipped by 4 bases and J by 2 bases; unmatched bases: 11. Germline V lookup: CDR1 SQVTM, CDR2 ANQGSEA. This CDR3 spans 15 amino acids. The CDR3 protein is CSVVGSVGTAYEQYF. The CDR3 region has the DNA TGCAGCGTTGTCGGATCCGTTGGGACAGCCTACGAGCAGTACTTC.

A remark on this clonotype: Since a much larger clone is just one base distant, this may be a read error. The chain has TRBV12-3 or TRBV12-4 and TRBJ2-3, with 7 nucleotides matching TRBD2. This CDR3 spans 16 amino acids. The chain's CDR3 is CASSLTVTSDTYTQYF. DNA of the CDR3: TGTGCCAGCAGTTTGACAGTTACTAGCGACACATATACGCAGTATTTT.

This clonotype turned up a few times. This chain links TRBV4-2 with TRBJ2-7, with 11 positions matching TRBD1. The CDR3 runs 16 residues. Germline lookup yields CDR1 LGHNA and CDR2 YNFKEQ. The J segment lost 4 bases and the V segment lost 1 base, leaving 6 bases of the junction unmatched. CDR3 nucleotides: TGTGCCAGCAGCCAAGCGGACAGGGGGCGGGCATACGAGCAGTACTTC. Its protein product is CASSQADRGRAYEQYF.

This chain joins TRBV29-1 and TRBJ2-7; 10 positions agree with TRBD1. The trim removed 5 bases at V and 3 bases at J, leaving 4 bases unmatched. Per the germline V gene, CDR1 is SQVTM and CDR2 is ANQGSEA. The CDR3 runs 13 residues. This CDR3 reads CSVLRDRGYEQYF. The DNA for the CDR3 is TGCAGCGTTCTCCGGGACAGGGGCTACGAGCAGTACTTC.

This chain connects TRBV20-1 to TRBJ2-6, with 9 bases aligning to TRBD1. The CDR3 consists of 15 residues. The J segment lost 4 bases and the V segment lost 3 bases, leaving 4 bases of the junction unmatched. Looked up from germline, CDR1 is DFQATT and CDR2 is SNEGSKA (reference sequence). The CDR3 DNA reads as TGCAGTGCTAGCCGGGACAGGGCCGGGGCCAACGTCCTGACTTTC. Protein product: CSASRDRAGANVLTF.

This clonotype was counted ten times or more. The chain has TRBV9 and TRBJ2-1, with 8 bases fitting TRBD2. The CDR3 has 14 residues. Trimming cost V 2 bases and J 5 bases; bases outside gene matches: 3. The V gene's germline CDR1 is SGDLS and CDR2 YYNGEE. CDR3 nucleotide sequence: TGTGCCAGCAGCGTTAGCGGGGAGAACAATGAGCAGTTCTTC. It encodes CASSVSGENNEQFF.

This clonotype was recorded many times. The rearrangement links TRBV20-1 to TRBJ1-4; the D gene is possibly TRBD1 (6 bases). This CDR3 is built from 13 residues. CDR1 is DFQATT and CDR2 is SNEGSKA in the germline V gene (reference sequence). The CDR3 DNA sequence: TGCAGCTTTGTCCGGGACAATAATGAAAAACTGTTTTTT. As protein: CSFVRDNNEKLFF.

This chain links TRBV4-1 with TRBJ2-5, with D possibly TRBD2 on 6 matching bases. This CDR3 region has 14 residues. The germline CDR1 and CDR2 sequences are MGHRA and YSYEKL. Trimming removed 4 bases at V and 0 bases at J, with 9 bases between. The CDR3 region is CASSLGRYQETQYF. The CDR3 DNA is TGCGCCAGCAGCCTAGGGAGGTACCAAGAGACCCAGTACTTC.

The genes are TRBV19 and TRBJ2-7, with D uncertain. The V end lost 3 bases, the J end lost 3 bases, and 3 bases lay between the germline ends. Germline V gene lookup returns CDR1 LNHDA and CDR2 SQIVND (reference sequence). The CDR3 is made up of 11 amino acids. In nucleotides, the CDR3 is TGTGCCAGTAGTATGGGCTACGAGCAGTACTTC. Translated, it gives CASSMGYEQYF.

This clonotype appeared a few times. The chain is built from TRBV6-5 and TRBJ2-3; a weak D match, TRBD1 (6 bases). This CDR3 has 17 residues. V was trimmed by 3 bases and J by 1 base, leaving 17 bases between them. The germline V gene encodes CDR1 MNHEY and CDR2 SVGAGI. CDR3 sequence (DNA): TGTGCCAGCAGTTATGTCAGGGGAAAAAAAGGCACAGATACGCAGTATTTT. Encoded protein: CASSYVRGKKGTDTQYF.

This chain joins TRBV6-1 and TRBJ2-5; 7 bases agree with TRBD1. Per the germline V gene, CDR1 is MNHNS and CDR2 is SASEGT. V trimming: 6 bases; J trimming: 5 bases; junction bases outside the gene matches: 15. The CDR3 length is 16 residues. The CDR3 DNA sequence: TGTGCCAGCAGCCCAGTATTGACAGGGAGTAGGGAGACCCAGTACTTC. It codes for CASSPVLTGSRETQYF.

The V gene is TRBV20-1, the J gene TRBJ2-4; 14 nucleotides align to TRBD2. The CDR3 is 14 amino acids. The J segment lost 9 bases and the V segment lost 6 bases, leaving 7 bases of the junction unmatched. Per germline, CDR1 DFQATT and CDR2 SNEGSKA (reference sequence). The CDR3 loop is CSARLAGGQGIQYF. Here the CDR3 DNA reads TGCAGTGCAAGACTAGCGGGGGGGCAGGGCATTCAGTACTTC.

J is TRBJ2-5 and V is TRBV7-3; 7 nucleotides match TRBD1. The CDR3 has 14 amino acids. Per germline, CDR1 SGHTA and CDR2 FQGTGA. Losses at the gene ends were 4 bases for V and 5 bases for J; bases not matched to a gene: 7. The CDR3 sequence: CASSSGQPVETQYF. For the CDR3, the DNA is TGTGCCAGCAGCTCGGGACAGCCTGTGGAGACCCAGTACTTC.

V and J are TRBV20-1 and TRBJ2-7; 9 positions agree with TRBD2. V lost 1 base, J lost 3 bases, and 16 bases stayed unmatched. This CDR3 has 18 residues. Germline lookup yields CDR1 DFQATT and CDR2 SNEGSKA (reference sequence). The CDR3 sequence is CSARVFTISSGSIYEQYF. CDR3 bases: TGCAGTGCTAGAGTTTTTACTATTAGTAGCGGGAGTATCTACGAGCAGTACTTC.

This clonotype was counted ten times or more. J is TRBJ2-3 and V is TRBV5-6, with D hard to call. The CDR3 runs to 14 residues. V lost 4 bases to trimming and J lost 0 bases, with 9 bases between them. CDR1 SGHDT and CDR2 YYEEEE come from the germline V gene. This CDR3 is CASSPDGSTDTQYF. In nucleotides, the CDR3 is TGTGCCAGCAGCCCCGACGGTAGCACAGATACGCAGTATTTT.

The chain couples TRBV5-1 to TRBJ2-5; D remains ambiguous. The CDR3 has 15 amino acids. Germline assignment: CDR1 SGHRS and CDR2 YFSETQ. Trimming cost V 0 bases and J 5 bases, with 14 bases left between them. In DNA form, the CDR3 reads TGCGCCAGCAGCTTGGTGGCCAGACAAGTCGAGACCCAGTACTTC. Translating gives CASSLVARQVETQYF.

This clonotype was seen repeatedly, ten times or more. V usage is TRBV25-1 and J usage is TRBJ1-1; 10 positions match TRBD1. Germline V gives CDR1 MGHDK, CDR2 SYGVNS. The V segment lost 3 bases and the J segment 4 bases; nucleotides outside the gene matches: 5. This CDR3 contains 15 residues. CDR3 residues: CASSDPGQGSTEAFF. The CDR3 DNA sequence: TGTGCCAGCAGTGATCCGGGACAGGGGTCCACTGAAGCTTTCTTT.

This clonotype has at least ten counts. J is TRBJ2-1 and V is TRBV7-2, with 7 bases identical to TRBD1. This CDR3 has 15 residues. The junction had 6 bases not matched to a gene; V was cut back by 1 base and J by 6 bases. CDR1 and CDR2 (germline): SGHTA, FQGNSA. This CDR3 is CASSLVTDRANEQFF. The CDR3 region has the DNA TGTGCCAGCAGCTTAGTGACCGACAGGGCCAATGAGCAGTTCTTC.

The chain joins TRBV28 to TRBJ2-3; 8 bases are a match to TRBD1. J lost 2 bases, V lost 6 bases, and 13 bases had no gene match. The CDR3 runs 17 residues. The germline V gene encodes CDR1 MDHEN and CDR2 SYDVKM. The CDR3 DNA is TGTGCCAGCAGCTTTAACCGACAGGGGCATTACACAGATACGCAGTATTTT. Residues: CASSFNRQGHYTDTQYF. The variable domain in full, completed from reference TRBV28 and TRBJ2-3, reads DVKVTQSSRYLVKRTGEKVFLECVQDMDHENMFWYRQDPGLGLRLIYFSYDVKMKEKGDIPEGYSVSREKKERFSLILESASTNQTSMYLCASSFNRQGHYTDTQYFGPGTRLTVL.

There are many counts of this clonotype. The V and J genes are TRBV29-1 and TRBJ1-1; D may be TRBD1 (5 bases). Trimming pared 6 bases from V and 10 bases from J, leaving 12 bases between. In germline, CDR1 is SQVTM, CDR2 ANQGSEA. The length of the CDR3 is 10 residues. In nucleotides, the CDR3 is TGCAGCGTCGTCGGGGACCGAGCTTTCTTT. It encodes CSVVGDRAFF.

In this sample, this clonotype turned up many times. The V and J genes are TRBV12-3 or TRBV12-4 and TRBJ2-7; D possibly uses TRBD1 or TRBD2 (7 bases each). The CDR3 consists of 15 residues. V lost 3 bases and J 0 bases, leaving 12 bases between the germline ends. The CDR3, as DNA: TGTGCCAGCAGTTTGGGAGGGGACAGCTCCTACGAGCAGTACTTC. Protein sequence: CASSLGGDSSYEQYF.

J is TRBJ2-5 and V is TRBV29-1, with 13 nucleotides matching TRBD2. CDR1 and CDR2 from the germline V gene are SQVTM and ANQGSEA. V shed 5 bases, J shed 3 bases, and the junction held 3 bases outside the gene matches. The CDR3 extends over 14 amino acids. For the CDR3, the DNA is TGCAGCGTTACCGGACTAGCGGGAGAAGAGACCCAGTACTTC. It codes for CSVTGLAGEETQYF.

The chain couples TRBV5-1 to TRBJ1-2; TRBD1 might be the D (6 bases). V dropped 0 bases and J dropped 4 bases, with 16 bases sitting between them. CDR3 length: 16 amino acids. Germline CDR1 is SGHRS and CDR2 is YFSETQ. CDR3 region: CASSLDEGGVAYGYTF. DNA for the CDR3: TGCGCCAGCAGCTTGGACGAGGGGGGCGTCGCCTATGGCTACACCTTC.

The chain links TRBV3-1 to TRBJ2-1, with a tentative D call TRBD2 (5 bases). Trimming shortened V by 1 base and J by 4 bases, and 11 bases separated the two germline ends. In germline, CDR1 is LGHDT, CDR2 YNNKEL (reference sequence). This CDR3 spans 15 amino acids. The CDR3 DNA is TGTGCCAGCAGCCAAGTAGCGAACTCATACAATGAGCAGTTCTTC. Translation gives CASSQVANSYNEQFF.

This sequence joins TRBV30 and TRBJ2-1; 7 bases agree with TRBD2. This CDR3 is 12 amino acids long. The germline V gene has CDR1 GTSNPN and CDR2 SVGIG (reference sequence). The V segment lost 3 bases and the J segment 8 bases; nucleotides outside the gene matches: 4. The CDR3 sequence is CAWSGGRDEQFF. The DNA for the CDR3 is TGTGCCTGGAGCGGAGGGAGGGATGAGCAGTTCTTC.